This T cell receptor (beta chain) was sequenced for a study of blood T cell repertoires in COVID-19. About the study: Collection of acute and convalescent COVID-19 samples took place in the United States, Italy and Spain. The analysed material was cDNA or gDNA that came from T cells, B-cell-depleted T cells, or PBMCs.

Those enrolled, adults aged roughly 18 to 100 years, came from about two dozen US areas. The germline gives CDR1 MNHEY, CDR2 SMNVEV (reference sequence). This CDR3 region has 13 residues. Trimming at V came to 6 bases and at J to 2 bases, leaving 3 bases not matched to a gene. In the original analysis: Reference gene primer amplification yielded estimated nucleated cell counts. The assay was immunoSEQ multiplex PCR, and TCRdb's table has in-frame clones only and misses some. From that table come the V and J calls and clone size; the DNA was used to work out D and trimming. This table has approximately 170,000 clones, about four fifths appearing once.

This chain links TRBV27 with TRBJ1-2; 7 bases line up with TRBD1. The sequence was obtained from a woman aged 50 to 65 in a cohort exposed to, infected with or recovered from COVID-19 (not recorded which). The sample was PBMCs or T cells enriched from blood (not recorded which). CDR3 sequence: CASRPGQNYGYTF. DNA of the CDR3: TGTGCCAGCAGACCGGGACAGAACTATGGCTACACCTTC.